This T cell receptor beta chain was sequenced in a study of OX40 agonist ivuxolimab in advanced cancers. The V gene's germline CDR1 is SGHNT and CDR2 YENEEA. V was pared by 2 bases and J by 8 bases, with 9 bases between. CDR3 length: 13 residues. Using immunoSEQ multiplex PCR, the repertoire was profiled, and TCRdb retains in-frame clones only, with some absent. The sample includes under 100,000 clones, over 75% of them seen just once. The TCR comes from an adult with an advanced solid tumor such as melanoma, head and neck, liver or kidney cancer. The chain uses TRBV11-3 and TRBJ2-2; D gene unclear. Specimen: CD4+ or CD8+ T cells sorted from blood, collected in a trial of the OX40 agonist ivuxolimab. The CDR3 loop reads CASSLQNLGELFF. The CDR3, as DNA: TGTGCCAGCAGCTTACAAAACTTAGGGGAGCTGTTTTTT. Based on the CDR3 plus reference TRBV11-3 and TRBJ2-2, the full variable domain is EAGVVQSPRYKIIEKKQPVAFWCNPISGHNTLYWYLQNLGQGPELLIRYENEEAVDDSQLPKDRFSAERLKGVDSTLKIQPAELGDSAVYLCASSLQNLGELFFGEGSRLTVL.